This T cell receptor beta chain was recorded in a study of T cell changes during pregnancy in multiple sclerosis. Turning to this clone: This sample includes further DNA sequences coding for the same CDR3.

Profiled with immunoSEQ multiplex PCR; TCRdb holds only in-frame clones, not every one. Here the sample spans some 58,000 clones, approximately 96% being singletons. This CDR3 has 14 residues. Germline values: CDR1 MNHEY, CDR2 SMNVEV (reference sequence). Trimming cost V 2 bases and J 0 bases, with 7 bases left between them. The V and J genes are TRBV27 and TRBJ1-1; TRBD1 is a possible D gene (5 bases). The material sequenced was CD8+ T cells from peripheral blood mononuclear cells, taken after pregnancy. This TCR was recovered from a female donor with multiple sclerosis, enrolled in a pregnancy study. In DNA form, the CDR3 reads TGTGCCAGCAGTTTAGGGGGGGTGAACACTGAAGCTTTCTTT. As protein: CASSLGGVNTEAFF.